This TCR beta chain emerged from a study of blood T cell repertoires in COVID-19. Study overall: Spain, Italy and the United States supplied samples that represented acute and convalescent COVID-19. The cDNA or gDNA used as material had been derived from T cells, B-cell-depleted T cells, or PBMCs.

The CDR3 runs to 20 residues. The authors' processing: Reference gene primer amplification yielded estimated nucleated cell counts. Sequencing was performed with immunoSEQ multiplex PCR; in TCRdb, only in-frame clones are kept and a portion is missing. The D gene and trimming were derived from the DNA, and the V and J assignments and clone size from that table. Among 250,000 to 350,000 clones listed, about nine tenths were seen once. The TCR originated in a woman between 35 and 50 years old who had recovered from COVID-19. V usage is TRBV12-1 and J usage is TRBJ1-1; TRBD1, as called in the table, went unchecked against the DNA. TRBV12-1 is given as a pseudogene. The sequenced material came from peripheral blood. The CDR3 nucleotides read TGTGCCAGCAGCCCCTACCCCGGGACAGGGGAAAATCGTTGGAGGGGCGAAGCTTTCTTT. Amino acids: CASSPYPGTGENRWRGEAFF.